This TCR beta chain is drawn from a study of T cell repertoires in aging, cancer and after chemotherapy. Rearranged V-D-J TRB sequences were amplified with a mixed TRB-A/B primer pool. From the multiplex PCR reads, TCRdb called clonotypes with MiXCR, one entry per CDR3 protein. The sample records around 3,000 distinct CDR3 sequences, 30% being singletons. TCR beta rearrangements were amplified from peripheral blood genomic DNA. This clonotype qualifies as medium-sized. The germline CDR1 and CDR2 sequences are SGHAT and FQNNGV. The V and J ends lost 4 bases and 4 bases respectively, with 16 bases between them. This CDR3 has 15 residues.

The chain recombines TRBV11-2 with TRBJ1-2, with unresolved D. Sequencing input: blood. This TCR came from a human donor with a solid tumor. The CDR3 sequence: CASSSGVQISYGYTF. DNA of the CDR3: TGTGCCAGCAGCTCCGGGGTCCAGATCTCCTATGGCTACACCTTC.